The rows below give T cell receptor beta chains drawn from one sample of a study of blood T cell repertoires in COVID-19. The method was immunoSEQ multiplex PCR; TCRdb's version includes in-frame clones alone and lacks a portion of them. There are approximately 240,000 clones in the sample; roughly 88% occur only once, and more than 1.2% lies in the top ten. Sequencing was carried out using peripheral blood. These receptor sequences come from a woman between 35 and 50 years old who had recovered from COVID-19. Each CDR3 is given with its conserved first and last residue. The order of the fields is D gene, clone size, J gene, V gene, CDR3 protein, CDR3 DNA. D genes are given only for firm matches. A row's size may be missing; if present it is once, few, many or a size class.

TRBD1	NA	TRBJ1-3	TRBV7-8	CASSGQVNSGNTIYF	TGTGCCAGCAGTGGACAGGTCAACTCTGGAAACACCATATATTTT
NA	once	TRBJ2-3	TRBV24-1	CATSPFGRGGDTQYF	TGTGCCACCAGTCCTTTCGGGCGGGGTGGGGATACGCAGTATTTT
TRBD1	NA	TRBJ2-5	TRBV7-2	CASSQRGTDWETQYF	TGTGCCAGCAGTCAGCGAGGGACAGACTGGGAGACCCAGTACTTC
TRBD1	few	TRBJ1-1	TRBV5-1	CATSLSPGGAGTEAFF	TGCGCCACCTCCTTGTCCCCAGGGGGCGCGGGAACTGAAGCTTTCTTT
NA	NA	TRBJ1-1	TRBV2	CASSVGKGEQVNTEAFF	TGTGCCAGCAGTGTAGGAAAAGGGGAACAGGTCAACACTGAAGCTTTCTTT
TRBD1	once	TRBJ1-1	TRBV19	CASSEPDRRNTEAFF	TGTGCCAGTTCGGAGCCGGACAGGCGAAACACTGAAGCTTTCTTT
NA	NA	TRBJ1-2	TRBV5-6	CASSPAGIRGYTF	TGTGCCAGCAGCCCGGCAGGGATAAGGGGCTACACCTTC
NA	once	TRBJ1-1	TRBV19	CASSRGTEAFF	TGTGCCAGTAGTCGAGGGACAGAAGCTTTCTTT
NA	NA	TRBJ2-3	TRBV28	CASSLSEDTQYF	TGTGCCAGCAGTTTAAGCGAAGATACGCAGTATTTT
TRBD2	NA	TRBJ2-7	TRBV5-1	CASSLDHSGGAYEQYF	TGCGCCAGCAGCTTGGACCATAGCGGGGGGGCCTACGAGCAGTACTTC
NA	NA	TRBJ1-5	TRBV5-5	CASSLSTVPDQPQHF	TGTGCCAGCAGCCTGTCTACCGTGCCTGATCAGCCCCAGCATTTT
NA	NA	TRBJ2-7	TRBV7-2	CASSEPFRDINYEQYF	TGTGCCAGCAGCGAGCCATTCCGGGACATCAACTACGAGCAGTACTTC
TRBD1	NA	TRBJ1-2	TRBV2	CASFSGGGYGYTF	TGTGCCAGCTTCTCAGGGGGCGGCTATGGCTACACCTTC
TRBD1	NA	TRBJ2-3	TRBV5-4	CASSFGTGYTTDTQYF	TGTGCCAGCAGCTTCGGGACAGGCTATACCACAGATACGCAGTATTTT
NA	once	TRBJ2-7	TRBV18	CASSSSSYEQYF	TGTGCCAGCTCATCCAGCTCCTACGAGCAGTACTTC
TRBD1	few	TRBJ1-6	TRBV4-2	CASSQDRGLVGSPLHF	TGTGCCAGCAGCCAAGATAGGGGGCTAGTGGGTTCACCCCTCCACTTT
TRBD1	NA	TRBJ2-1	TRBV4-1	CASSQVGQVNEQFF	TGCGCCAGCAGCCAAGTGGGACAGGTAAATGAGCAGTTCTTC